This T cell receptor beta chain was captured by sequencing in a study of T-cell memory formation after mild COVID-19. Background on the study: Among the donors, TCR clusters were largely specific to each donor.

cDNA libraries for TCR alpha and TCR beta, carrying sample barcodes and UMIs, came from 5'RACE with constant-segment primers. Via MiXCR, TCRdb re-called the 5' RACE reads, giving one row per CDR3 protein. The table has 400,000 to 500,000 distinct CDR3 sequences, around 18% seen once. Overall study results and limits: CM and EM subsets held most contracting CD4+ clones; EMRA held CD8+ ones. From day 15 to 85, contracting clones were balanced between CD4 and CD8, whereas later expanders leaned toward CD4+.

The V and J ends lost 4 bases and 6 bases, in that order; junction bases with no gene match: 5. Germline CDR1 and CDR2: SQVTM and ANQGSEA. The CDR3 is made up of 12 amino acids. Comment on this clonotype: No antigen is known for it.

Source material: PBMCs or a T cell subset sorted from them (not recorded which). The receptor's source is an adult woman who had mild COVID-19 (a few samples of this study predate the infection). Cell type and time point are not known. V and J are TRBV29-1 and TRBJ1-1; the match to TRBD1 covers 7 bases. CDR3 bases: TGCAGCGTTGTACAGGGGCCTCCTGAAGCTTTCTTT. This gives the protein CSVVQGPPEAFF.